This is a list of T cell receptor beta chains from one sample in a study of blood T cell repertoires in COVID-19. Some clones are missing from TCRdb's copy, which holds only in-frame ones; the method was immunoSEQ multiplex PCR. This sample has under 50,000 clones, with 65% to 85% found just once. Material: peripheral blood. The receptor source for this set is a human donor with active or convalescent COVID-19. The donor label of this sample is uncertain. Each CDR3 is given with its conserved first and last residue. Each record gives: V gene, J gene, clone size, D gene, CDR3 protein, CDR3 DNA. D genes are given only for firm matches. A clone size is listed for some rows: how often the clone was seen (once, few, many), or a class if it is expanded.

TRBV6-5,TRBJ2-7,.,TRBD1,CASSWGRGIEQYF,TGTGCCAGCAGTTGGGGCAGGGGGATCGAGCAGTACTTC
TRBV5-1,TRBJ2-3,once,TRBD2,CASSLGWAGGTDTQYF,TGCGCCAGCAGCTTGGGTTGGGCGGGAGGCACAGATACGCAGTATTTT
TRBV5-1,TRBJ2-2,.,TRBD1,CAIKPDRGRAGELFF,TGCGCCATCAAACCCGACAGGGGGCGCGCCGGGGAGCTGTTTTTT
TRBV7-2,TRBJ1-2,few,.,CASSFGPDRRNGYTF,TGTGCCAGCAGCTTTGGTCCGGACAGACGGAATGGCTACACCTTC
TRBV28,TRBJ2-3,.,TRBD2,CASLEEASGSSTDTQYF,TGTGCCAGCTTAGAGGAGGCTAGCGGATCTAGCACAGATACGCAGTATTTT
TRBV3-1/TRBV3-2,TRBJ2-2,.,.,CASSQNRVAGELFF,TGTGCCAGCAGCCAAAACAGGGTAGCCGGGGAGCTGTTTTTT
TRBV7-6,TRBJ2-7,.,TRBD1,CASSLATKGQGSYEQYF,TGTGCCAGCAGCTTAGCGACGAAAGGACAGGGTAGTTACGAGCAGTACTTC
TRBV19,TRBJ1-5,.,TRBD1,CASSITGGSQPQHF,TGTGCCAGTAGTATAACAGGGGGAAGTCAGCCCCAGCATTTT
TRBV18,TRBJ2-3,.,.,CASSPLGSSTDTQYF,TGTGCCAGCTCACCACTAGGGAGTAGCACAGATACGCAGTATTTT
TRBV7-3,TRBJ2-1,.,.,CASSGQEDEQFF,TGTGCCAGCAGCGGACAAGAGGATGAGCAGTTCTTC
TRBV19,TRBJ1-2,few,TRBD1,CASSTRQGGGYTF,TGTGCCAGTAGTACCCGACAGGGGGGTGGCTACACCTTC
TRBV9,TRBJ2-1,.,.,CASSPPGHLNNNEQFF,TGTGCCAGCAGCCCCCCGGGACACCTTAATAACAATGAGCAGTTCTTC
TRBV9,TRBJ2-7,.,.,CASSVGGQTSYEQYF,TGTGCCAGCAGCGTAGGCGGCCAGACTTCCTACGAGCAGTACTTC
TRBV7-2,TRBJ2-3,.,TRBD2,CASSPRRAGGTDTQYF,TGTGCCAGCAGCCCCCGTAGAGCGGGAGGCACAGATACGCAGTATTTT
TRBV7-6,TRBJ2-4,.,TRBD1,CASSLPTGTGAIQYF,TGTGCCAGCAGCTTGCCGACAGGGACCGGGGCCATTCAGTACTTC
TRBV10-1,TRBJ2-4,once,.,CASSDGGKNIQYF,TGCGCCAGCAGTGACGGTGGCAAAAACATTCAGTACTTC
TRBV18,TRBJ1-5,.,.,CASSPPGVSNGQPQHF,TGTGCCAGCTCACCGCCGGGGGTCAGCAACGGGCAGCCCCAGCATTTT
TRBV11-1,TRBJ2-5,.,TRBD2,CASSFRSGRKETQYF,TGTGCCAGCAGCTTTCGAAGCGGGAGAAAAGAGACCCAGTACTTC
TRBV7-7,TRBJ1-3,.,TRBD1,CASSLDRGPGNTIYF,TGTGCCAGCAGTTTAGACAGGGGGCCTGGAAACACCATATATTTT
TRBV5-6,TRBJ1-1,few,.,CASSRNWGHTEAFF,TGTGCCAGCAGCCGTAACTGGGGGCACACTGAAGCTTTCTTT
TRBV6-5,TRBJ1-1,once,.,CASTPLQGMNTEAFF,TGTGCCAGCACCCCCCTACAGGGCATGAACACTGAAGCTTTCTTT
TRBV7-2,TRBJ2-7,.,TRBD1,CASSSRQGAAYEQYF,TGTGCCAGCAGCTCCAGACAGGGGGCCGCCTACGAGCAGTACTTC
TRBV7-2,TRBJ2-1,.,.,CASTPITRSYNEQFF,TGTGCCAGTACCCCTATAACCCGCTCCTACAATGAGCAGTTCTTC
TRBV6-5,TRBJ2-7,.,TRBD1,CASSWGDRGVYEQYF,TGTGCCAGCAGTTGGGGGGACAGGGGAGTGTACGAGCAGTACTTC
TRBV3-1/TRBV3-2,TRBJ1-4,.,.,CASSPPSGRSNEKLFF,TGTGCCAGCAGCCCTCCATCGGGAAGGTCTAATGAAAAACTGTTTTTT
TRBV7-3,TRBJ2-2,.,.,CASSLNGQNTGELFF,TGTGCCAGCAGCTTAAATGGGCAAAACACCGGGGAGCTGTTTTTT
TRBV6-4,TRBJ2-6,few,TRBD1,CASSATTGTASEANVLTF,TGTGCCAGCAGTGCTACGACAGGGACAGCCTCTGAAGCCAACGTCCTGACTTTC
TRBV6-4,TRBJ2-1,.,TRBD2,CASSPTSGRGYNEQFF,TGTGCCAGCAGCCCGACTAGCGGGAGGGGATACAATGAGCAGTTCTTC
TRBV3-1/TRBV3-2,TRBJ1-1,.,.,CASSQPQGNTEAFF,TGTGCCAGCAGCCAACCACAGGGGAACACTGAAGCTTTCTTT
TRBV19,TRBJ1-2,.,.,CASSTERTSAGYTF,TGTGCCAGTAGTACCGAAAGGACATCAGCGGGCTACACCTTC
TRBV24-1,TRBJ2-5,.,TRBD2,CATSVPRGLAGEETQYF,TGTGCCACCAGTGTTCCCCGTGGACTAGCGGGAGAAGAGACCCAGTACTTC
TRBV29-1,TRBJ1-1,once,TRBD1,CSVVTGALNTEAFF,TGCAGCGTTGTAACAGGGGCTCTGAACACTGAAGCTTTCTTT
TRBV7-9,TRBJ1-2,.,TRBD1,CASSPGQAYGYTF,TGTGCCAGCAGCCCAGGACAGGCCTATGGCTACACCTTC
TRBV24-1,TRBJ2-7,.,.,CATSGRGSYEQYF,TGTGCCACCAGCGGTCGGGGCTCCTACGAGCAGTACTTC
TRBV4-3,TRBJ1-4,.,.,CASSLRGSRNEKLFF,TGCGCCAGCAGCCTCCGGGGAAGCCGGAATGAAAAACTGTTTTTT
TRBV7-6,TRBJ2-7,.,TRBD2,CASGQLAGGSYEQYF,TGTGCCAGCGGACAACTCGCGGGAGGGTCCTACGAGCAGTACTTC
TRBV9,TRBJ1-2,.,TRBD1,CASSAQGADGYTF,TGTGCCAGCAGCGCCCAGGGGGCGGATGGCTACACCTTC
TRBV5-4,TRBJ1-1,.,.,CASSALAGGREAFF,TGTGCCAGCAGCGCCCTCGCGGGGGGCAGGGAAGCTTTCTTT
TRBV3-1/TRBV3-2,TRBJ2-1,.,TRBD2,CASSQDAGDYNEQFF,TGTGCCAGCAGCCAAGATGCGGGAGACTACAATGAGCAGTTCTTC
TRBV5-8,TRBJ2-5,few,TRBD2,CASSLSPGGWETQYF,TGTGCCAGCAGCTTATCCCCGGGAGGATGGGAGACCCAGTACTTC
TRBV30,TRBJ2-7,.,.,CAWSPGYEQYF,TGTGCCTGGAGTCCAGGGTACGAGCAGTACTTC
TRBV19,TRBJ2-1,.,TRBD2,CASSIRPSGDNEQFF,TGTGCCAGTAGTATAAGGCCTAGCGGGGACAATGAGCAGTTCTTC
TRBV5-1,TRBJ2-1,.,TRBD2,CASSLEGTSGRREQFF,TGCGCCAGCAGCTTGGAGGGGACTAGCGGGAGGCGTGAGCAGTTCTTC
TRBV7-2,TRBJ2-3,large,.,CASSFSYGDTDTQYF,TGTGCCAGCAGCTTTTCGTACGGAGACACAGATACGCAGTATTTT
TRBV11-1,TRBJ2-1,once,TRBD2,CASSLAGGDNEQFF,TGTGCCAGCAGCTTAGCGGGAGGGGACAATGAGCAGTTCTTC
TRBV12-3/TRBV12-4,TRBJ1-5,.,.,CASSPTERPQHF,TGTGCCAGCAGTCCAACAGAGAGGCCCCAGCATTTT
TRBV9,TRBJ1-6,.,TRBD1,CASSVEGQYNSPLHF,TGTGCCAGCAGCGTAGAGGGACAGTATAATTCACCCCTCCACTTT
TRBV9,TRBJ2-5,once,TRBD1,CASSVTQGTKTQYF,TGTGCCAGCAGCGTAACACAGGGGACAAAGACCCAGTACTTC
TRBV4-2,TRBJ1-2,.,.,CASSPDPGYGYTF,TGTGCCAGCAGCCCTGACCCGGGCTATGGCTACACCTTC
TRBV18,TRBJ1-6,.,.,CASSNDRTEKGSPLHF,TGTGCCAGCTCAAACGACCGGACAGAAAAGGGATCACCCCTCCACTTT
TRBV4-2,TRBJ1-5,.,.,CASSQGVAGSNQPQHF,TGTGCCAGCAGCCAAGGGGTGGCAGGGAGCAATCAGCCCCAGCATTTT
TRBV30,TRBJ1-1,.,TRBD1,CALTGAAAFF,TGTGCATTAACAGGGGCGGCGGCTTTCTTT
TRBV12-3/TRBV12-4,TRBJ1-1,.,.,CASSLLMNTEAFF,TGTGCCAGCAGTTTATTAATGAACACTGAAGCTTTCTTT